The 16 T cell receptor beta chains in this list originate from one sample, sequenced in a study of T cell responses to AZD1222 COVID-19 vaccine. Data came from immunoSEQ multiplex PCR; TCRdb stores just in-frame clones and leaves some out. The sample lists about 200,000 clones, roughly 92% occurring once. This material consisted of peripheral blood, taken 28 days after the second AZD1222 dose. These receptors were obtained from an adult who received the AZD1222 COVID-19 vaccine.

The gene calls are TRBV4-3 and TRBJ1-1, with 9 bases identical to TRBD1. Germline-derived CDR1 and CDR2 are LGHNA and YSLEER. J was trimmed by 6 bases and V by 3 bases; bases with no gene match: 5. CDR3 size: 14 residues. CDR3 in amino acids: CASSQAQGAAEAFF. CDR3 bases: TGCGCCAGCAGCCAGGCACAGGGGGCAGCTGAAGCTTTCTTT.

This clone was observed a single time. This chain uses TRBV24-1 with TRBJ1-5, with 12 bases fitting TRBD1. This CDR3 has 21 amino acids. Germline V gene data show CDR1 as KGHDR and CDR2 as SFDVKD. V trimming: 0 bases; J trimming: 0 bases; junction bases outside the gene matches: 11. The CDR3 sequence is CATSDLASSGTGGRSNQPQHF. The CDR3 DNA is TGTGCCACCAGTGATTTGGCGTCCTCCGGGACAGGGGGCCGTAGCAATCAGCCCCAGCATTTT.

The chain couples TRBV5-1 to TRBJ1-2, with D hard to call. Germline lookup yields CDR1 SGHRS and CDR2 YFSETQ. The V gene lost 4 bases and the J gene lost 3 bases, with 16 bases spanning the gap. The length of the CDR3 is 15 residues. CDR3 protein: CASSSRHPGDYGYTF. For the CDR3, the DNA is TGCGCCAGCAGCAGCCGACACCCCGGGGACTATGGCTACACCTTC.

The chain employs TRBV18 and TRBJ1-2; D not certain. This CDR3 is 13 amino acids long. The germline V gene encodes CDR1 KGHSH and CDR2 LQKENI. The V and J ends lost 3 bases and 6 bases respectively, with 11 bases between them. CDR3 sequence: CASSPREEDGYTF. The CDR3 DNA reads TGTGCCAGCTCACCGAGGGAGGAAGATGGCTACACCTTC.

This rearrangement joins TRBV4-1 to TRBJ1-3; D unresolved. V was clipped by 0 bases and J by 0 bases, with 9 bases between them. The germline gives CDR1 MGHRA, CDR2 YSYEKL. CDR3 size: 16 residues. The DNA of the CDR3 is TGCGCCAGCAGCCAAGAACCTTCCCTCTCTGGAAACACCATATATTTT. Protein product: CASSQEPSLSGNTIYF.

The genes are TRBV15 and TRBJ1-4; no definite D call. Germline CDR1 is LNHNV and CDR2 is YYDKDF (reference sequence). This CDR3 is built from 16 residues. Trimming stripped 0 bases from V and 5 bases from J, with 13 bases between. CDR3 sequence reads: CATSRDRTLVNEKLFF. CDR3 in DNA: TGTGCCACCAGCAGAGATCGTACGTTAGTGAATGAAAAACTGTTTTTT.

V is TRBV29-1 and J is TRBJ1-1; unclear D gene. The V gene lost 7 bases and the J gene lost 4 bases, with 16 bases spanning the gap. The CDR3 totals 13 residues. Looked up from germline, CDR1 is SQVTM and CDR2 is ANQGSEA. The CDR3 sequence: CSGVDTLGTEAFF. The DNA of the CDR3 is TGCAGCGGGGTCGACACACTGGGCACTGAAGCTTTCTTT. The entire variable domain, with the rest obtained from reference TRBV29-1 and TRBJ1-1, is as follows: SAVISQKPSRDICQRGTSLTIQCQVDSQVTMMFWYRQQPGQSLTLIATANQGSEATYESGFVIDKFPISRPNLTFSTLTVSNMSPEDSSIYLCSGVDTLGTEAFFGQGTRLTVV.

The chain is built from TRBV20-1 and TRBJ2-1, with unresolved D. Germline CDR1 is DFQATT and CDR2 is SNEGSKA (reference sequence). The CDR3 runs 13 residues. The germline V and J ends were trimmed by 3 bases and 4 bases, with 10 bases remaining between them. The CDR3 here is CSASQQEYNEQFF. CDR3 sequence (DNA): TGCAGTGCTAGTCAGCAGGAGTACAATGAGCAGTTCTTC.

The V call is TRBV10-3, the J call TRBJ1-1; 7 bases align to TRBD1. Looked up from germline, CDR1 is ENHRY and CDR2 is SYGVKD. The J segment lost 8 bases and the V segment lost 5 bases, leaving 8 bases of the junction unmatched. CDR3 length: 13 residues. CDR3 nucleotides: TGTGCCATCAGTACTAGCGGGACAGTCGAAGCTTTCTTT. Residues: CAISTSGTVEAFF.

The V and J genes are TRBV2 and TRBJ1-1; 9 nucleotides agree with TRBD1. Germline V CDR1 and CDR2: SNHLY, FYNNEI. The CDR3 totals 15 residues. With 6 bases clipped from V and 5 bases from J, the junction kept 10 bases outside the gene matches. CDR3 coding DNA: TGTGCCAGCAGGCAGCGGACAGGGGTCGGGACTGAAGCTTTCTTT. Its translation: CASRQRTGVGTEAFF.

The rearrangement links TRBV30 to TRBJ1-1, with no clear D. In germline, CDR1 is GTSNPN, CDR2 SVGIG (reference sequence). The CDR3 length is 14 residues. The V and J ends lost 4 bases and 1 base respectively, with 13 bases between them. CDR3 in amino acids: CAWTGSSRNTEAFF. In nucleotides, the CDR3 is TGTGCCTGGACTGGCAGCTCTAGGAACACTGAAGCTTTCTTT.

This clone came up once. This CDR3 is also generated by other DNA sequences in the sample. This chain joins TRBV19 and TRBJ1-5; D unresolved. With 3 bases removed from V and 5 bases from J, the gap between germline ends came to 8 bases. CDR1 and CDR2 from the germline V gene are LNHDA and SQIVND (reference sequence). This CDR3 is 13 amino acids long. The CDR3 spells CASSIGRDQPQHF. CDR3 in DNA: TGTGCCAGTAGTATCGGGAGGGATCAGCCCCAGCATTTT. Supplemented by reference TRBV19 and TRBJ1-5, the full variable domain reads DGGITQSPKYLFRKEGQNVTLSCEQNLNHDAMYWYRQDPGQGLRLIYYSQIVNDFQKGDIAEGYSVSREKKESFPLTVTSAQKNPTAFYLCASSIGRDQPQHFGDGTRLSIL.

V and J are TRBV6-5 and TRBJ2-7; D gene ambiguous. V was trimmed by 5 bases and J by 4 bases, leaving 9 bases between them. Germline CDR1 reads MNHEY; CDR2 reads SVGAGI. The CDR3 sequence is 12 residues long. CDR3 loop: CASSPDEYEQYF. DNA of the CDR3: TGTGCCAGCAGTCCCGACGAATACGAGCAGTACTTC.

The chain is built from TRBV3-1 (or the pseudogene TRBV3-2) and TRBJ1-6; no clear D gene. Deletions cut 7 bases from V and 7 bases from J, with 11 bases between. The germline gives CDR1 LGHDT, CDR2 YNNKEL (reference sequence). The CDR3 spans 13 residues. The CDR3 reads CASTPGRNSPLHF. In DNA, the CDR3 is TGTGCCAGCACCCCGGGCCGCAATTCACCCCTCCACTTT.

The DNA for the CDR3 is TGTGCCAGCAGTGGGCAGGGGGCCCTTGTTGGCTACACCTTC. This codes for CASSGQGALVGYTF. This chain connects TRBV2 to TRBJ1-2; 8 nucleotides match TRBD1. The CDR3 has 14 amino acids. Germline assignment: CDR1 SNHLY and CDR2 FYNNEI. Unmatched junction bases numbered 8, after V lost 4 bases and J lost 7 bases. The full variable domain, its missing parts supplied by reference TRBV2 and TRBJ1-2, is EPEVTQTPSHQVTQMGQEVILRCVPISNHLYFYWYRQILGQKVEFLVSFYNNEISEKSEIFDDQFSVERPDGSNFTLKIRSTKLEDSAMYFCASSGQGALVGYTFGSGTRLTVV.

J is TRBJ2-7 and V is TRBV6-5; TRBD1 matches at 7 bases. V lost 9 bases to trimming and J lost 1 base; unmatched junction nucleotides: 6. The V gene's germline CDR1 is MNHEY and CDR2 SVGAGI. The CDR3 has 13 amino acids. The DNA of the CDR3 is TGTGCCAGTCAAAGACAGGGATCCTACGAGCAGTACTTC. It is translated as CASQRQGSYEQYF.